In this sample, the clone carrying this T cell receptor beta chain turned up once. Germline V lookup: CDR1 MNHEY, CDR2 SMNVEV (reference sequence). V lost 7 bases to trimming and J lost 7 bases; unmatched junction nucleotides: 9. The CDR3 length is 14 residues. These data are taken from a study of blood T cell repertoires in COVID-19. TCRdb keeps only in-frame clones here, not all; method: immunoSEQ multiplex PCR. Of roughly 70,000 clones in the sample, roughly 88% were seen once. The TCR originated in a woman between 65 and 79 years old with acute or convalescent COVID-19. V and J are TRBV27 and TRBJ1-4; 7 bases fit TRBD1. Material for sequencing was peripheral blood. As DNA, the CDR3 is TGTGCCAGCAAGTATTCAGGGGGGACTGAAAAACTGTTTTTT. Protein: CASKYSGGTEKLFF.